This TCR beta chain was identified in a study of immune evolution from preneoplasia to lung adenocarcinoma. Findings and caveats of the study: Clonality was highest in normal lung, lower in later-stage lesions apparently. Compared with EGFR-mutant or double wild-type lesions, KRAS-mutant nodules were more clonal.

A note on this clone: Its antigen is currently unknown.

The CDR3 runs to 15 residues. Germline CDR1 and CDR2: SNHLY and FYNNEI. V lost 3 bases and J lost 2, with 14 bases in between. Sequencing was performed with immunoSEQ multiplex PCR; in TCRdb, only in-frame clones are kept and a portion is missing. The table records roughly 14,000 clones, more than 80% of them present only once. The sample comprised FFPE minimally invasive lung adenocarcinoma tissue. This receptor was obtained from a person aged 70 to 79 with lung adenocarcinoma. The J gene is TRBJ2-7, the V gene TRBV2; TRBD1 is a possible D gene (5 bases). The CDR3 region is CASSDPGLGTYEQYF. As DNA, the CDR3 is TGTGCCAGCAGTGACCCAGGGTTAGGGACCTACGAGCAGTACTTC.